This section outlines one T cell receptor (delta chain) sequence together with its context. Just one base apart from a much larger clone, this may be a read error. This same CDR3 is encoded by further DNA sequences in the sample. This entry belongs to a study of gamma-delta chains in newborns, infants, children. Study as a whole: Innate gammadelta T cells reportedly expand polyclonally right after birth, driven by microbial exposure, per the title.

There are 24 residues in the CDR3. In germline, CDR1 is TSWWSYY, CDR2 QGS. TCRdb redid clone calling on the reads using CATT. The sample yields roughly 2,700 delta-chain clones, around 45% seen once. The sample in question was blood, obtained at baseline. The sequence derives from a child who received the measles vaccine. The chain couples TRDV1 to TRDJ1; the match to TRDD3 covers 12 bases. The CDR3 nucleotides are TGTGCTCTTGGGGAACGAAGTGTCCTATTTGGGGTGCTGGGGGATACGCCGTACACCGATAAGCTCATCTTT. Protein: CALGERSVLFGVLGDTPYTDKLIF.